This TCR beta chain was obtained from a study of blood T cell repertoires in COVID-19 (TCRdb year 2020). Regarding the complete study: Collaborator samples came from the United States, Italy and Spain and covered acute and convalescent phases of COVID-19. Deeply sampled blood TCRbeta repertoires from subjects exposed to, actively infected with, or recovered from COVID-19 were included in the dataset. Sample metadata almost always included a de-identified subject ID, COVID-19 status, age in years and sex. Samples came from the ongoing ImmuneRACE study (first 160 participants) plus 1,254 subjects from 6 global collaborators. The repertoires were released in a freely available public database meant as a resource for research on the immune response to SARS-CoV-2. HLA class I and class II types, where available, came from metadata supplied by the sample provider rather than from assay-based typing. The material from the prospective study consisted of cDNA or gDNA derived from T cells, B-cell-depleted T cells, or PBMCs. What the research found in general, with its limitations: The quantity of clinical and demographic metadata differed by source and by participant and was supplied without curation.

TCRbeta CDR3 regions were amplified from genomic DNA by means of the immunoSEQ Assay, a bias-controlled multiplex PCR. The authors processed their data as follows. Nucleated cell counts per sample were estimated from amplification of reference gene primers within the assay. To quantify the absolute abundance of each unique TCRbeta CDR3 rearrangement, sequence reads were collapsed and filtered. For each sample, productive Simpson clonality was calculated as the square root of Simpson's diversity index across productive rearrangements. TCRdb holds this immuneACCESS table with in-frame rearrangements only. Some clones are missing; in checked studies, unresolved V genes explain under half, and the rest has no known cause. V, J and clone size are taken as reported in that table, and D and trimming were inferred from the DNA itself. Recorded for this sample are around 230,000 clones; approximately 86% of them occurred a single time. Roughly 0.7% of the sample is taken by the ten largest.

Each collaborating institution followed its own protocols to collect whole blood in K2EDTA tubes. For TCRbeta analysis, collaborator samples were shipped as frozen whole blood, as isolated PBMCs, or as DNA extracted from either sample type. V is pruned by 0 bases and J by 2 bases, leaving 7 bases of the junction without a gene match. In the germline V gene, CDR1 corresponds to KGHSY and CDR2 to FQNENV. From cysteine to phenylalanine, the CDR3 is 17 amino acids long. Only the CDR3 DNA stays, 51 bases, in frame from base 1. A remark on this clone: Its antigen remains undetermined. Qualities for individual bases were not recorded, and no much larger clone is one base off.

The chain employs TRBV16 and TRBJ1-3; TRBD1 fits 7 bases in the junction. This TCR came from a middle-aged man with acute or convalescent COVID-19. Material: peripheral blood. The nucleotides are TGTGCCAGCAGCCAATCCCTGACAGGGTCGGCTGGAAACACCATATATTTT. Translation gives CASSQSLTGSAGNTIYF.